The rows below give T cell receptor beta chains drawn from one sample of a study of CD8 T cells in ankylosing spondylitis. Each CDR3 protein is one row after TCRdb ran MiXCR on the 5' RACE reads. The data contain around 770,000 distinct CDR3 sequences, about 12% of them singletons. Sequencing was done on a sample of blood, either unsorted or a sorted T cell fraction (not recorded which). The source is a male donor with ankylosing spondylitis. Each CDR3 is given with its conserved first and last residue. The D gene is left open where the match is weak.

CDR3 length | V gene | D gene | CDR3 protein
12 | TRBV15 | NA | CATGRGDTEAFF
14 | TRBV6-5 | NA | CASSYTRAGTEAFF
12 | TRBV6-2/TRBV6-3 | NA | CASSYPDNEQFF
14 | TRBV25-1 | NA | CASSEVGETGELFF
16 | TRBV7-2 | NA | CASSLLGGTPQETQYF
14 | TRBV7-9 | NA | CASSFSGPNQPQHF
13 | TRBV7-2 | NA | CASSRAWGAEAFF
16 | TRBV24-1 | TRBD2 | CATSDPSGRALNEQFF
13 | TRBV12-3/TRBV12-4 | NA | CASSFGPGETQYF
16 | TRBV4-1 | NA | CASSQDGGQGYQPQHF
12 | TRBV30 | NA | CACTRGGRKAFF
15 | TRBV12-5 | NA | CASGLLGPSGNTIYF
18 | TRBV7-7 | TRBD2 | CASSRMGTSGSLHNEQFF
17 | TRBV15 | NA | CATSSLGQGDMTGELFF
13 | TRBV20-1 | NA | CSARDHRMETQYF
15 | TRBV7-9 | TRBD2 | CASSAGLAEINEQFF
17 | TRBV20-1 | NA | CSARGVRGFPTSYEQYF
16 | TRBV2 | TRBD2 | CASSGGLAGRQETQYF
13 | TRBV12-3/TRBV12-4 | NA | CASSGGRSGELFF
15 | TRBV7-2 | TRBD1 | CASSSDRGRNYEQYF
16 | TRBV4-1 | NA | CASSQPTEPSQETQYF
12 | TRBV7-2 | NA | CASSRQSGELFF
16 | TRBV10-3 | NA | CAIRVGSGISGNTIYF
14 | TRBV12-3/TRBV12-4 | TRBD2 | CASSRLAGGLEQFF
13 | TRBV6-1 | NA | CASSRQVNQPQHF
17 | TRBV28 | TRBD1 | CASSFNPTQDRTYGYTF
14 | TRBV10-3 | NA | CAISQVGAGNTIYF
15 | TRBV20-1 | TRBD2 | CSARERENSYNEQFF
16 | TRBV18 | NA | CASSPPGRSSYNEQFF
16 | TRBV9 | TRBD1 | CASSFTGDEYNSPLHF
14 | TRBV12-3/TRBV12-4 | TRBD1 | CASRISGGNYGYTF
12 | TRBV3-1 | NA | CASSQEAETQYF
15 | TRBV12-3/TRBV12-4 | NA | CASSLSSEGTDTQYF
10 | TRBV29-1 | NA | CSSGGPGYTF
15 | TRBV6-1 | NA | CASSEARGSSYEQYF
15 | TRBV20-1 | TRBD2 | CSALTSGRFTDTQYF
15 | TRBV7-2 | TRBD2 | CASSQGLAGTYEQYF
14 | TRBV20-1 | NA | CSARTQGGVEEQYF
15 | TRBV7-2 | NA | CASSIVTGANSPLHF
13 | TRBV29-1 | NA | CSVQDPGRETQYF
13 | TRBV20-1 | NA | CSAPLGGGETQYF
14 | TRBV20-1 | NA | CSARWSQLNTEAFF
15 | TRBV4-3 | TRBD1 | CASSLRQGANSPLHF
14 | TRBV15 | TRBD2 | CATSRPIAGDEQFF
15 | TRBV5-5 | NA | CASSLLAQSTDTQYF
15 | TRBV7-6 | NA | CASSLGTYPNQPQHF
14 | TRBV2 | TRBD2 | CASRASGGRDTQYF
15 | TRBV7-2 | TRBD1 | CASSLVTGGTQTQYF
14 | TRBV7-2 | NA | CASSPEEFRNEQFF
15 | TRBV15 | NA | CATSREPGRDEKLFF
12 | TRBV20-1 | NA | CSARTPDTEAFF
13 | TRBV4-3 | TRBD2 | CASSQDRGTSKFF
15 | TRBV5-1 | NA | CASSRELTVNTEAFF